The 19 T cell receptor beta chains listed next were all sequenced from one sample in a study of blood T cell repertoires in COVID-19. The table came from immunoSEQ multiplex PCR; TCRdb's copy has only in-frame clones and leaves some out. The sample holds 410,000 or so clones, about nine tenths seen once. Sequencing input: peripheral blood. The receptors were gathered from a woman aged 25 to 45 with active or convalescent COVID-19.

The rearrangement joins TRBV4-1 to TRBJ1-5; D gene unclear. CDR3 size: 17 residues. The V and J ends lost 2 bases and 2 bases respectively, with 16 bases between them. CDR1 MGHRA and CDR2 YSYEKL come from the germline V gene. The CDR3 DNA reads as TGCGCCAGCAGCCAACCGGCGGGGTCCCATCGCAATCAGCCCCAGCATTTT. Translation gives CASSQPAGSHRNQPQHF.

This clone was observed a single time. This chain uses TRBV6-1 with TRBJ1-2; D gene unclear. Germline V gives CDR1 MNHNS, CDR2 SASEGT. The V end lost 3 bases, the J end lost 1 base, and 12 bases lay between the germline ends. This CDR3 contains 15 residues. DNA for the CDR3: TGTGCCAGCAGTGATCCGACGACATATAACTATGGCTACACCTTC. The encoded protein is CASSDPTTYNYGYTF.

The chain links TRBV3-1 (or the pseudogene TRBV3-2) to TRBJ2-3, with D hard to call. V was cut by 1 base and J by 5 bases, with 4 bases left in between. The CDR3 consists of 12 residues. The germline gives CDR1 LGHDT, CDR2 YNNKEL (reference sequence). The CDR3 loop reads CASSQVGDTQYF. The DNA for the CDR3 is TGTGCCAGCAGCCAAGTCGGAGATACGCAGTATTTT.

The chain joins TRBV6-5 to TRBJ1-5; a possible D gene is TRBD1 (5 bases). In germline, CDR1 is MNHEY, CDR2 SVGAGI. V was pared by 9 bases and J by 5 bases, with 11 bases between. There are 12 residues in the CDR3. CDR3 in amino acids: CASRDLDQPQHF. Written as DNA, the CDR3 is TGTGCCAGTCGGGACTTGGATCAGCCCCAGCATTTT.

The rearrangement uses TRBV19 and TRBJ1-5; D possibly corresponds to TRBD1 (6 bases). There are 13 residues in the CDR3. The germline V and J ends were trimmed by 5 bases and 3 bases, with 8 bases remaining between them. CDR1 and CDR2 (germline): LNHDA, SQIVND (reference sequence). The CDR3 loop reads CASSHRANQPQHF. CDR3 DNA: TGTGCCAGTAGTCACAGGGCCAATCAGCCCCAGCATTTT.

The gene calls are TRBV6-5 and TRBJ1-2; D is perhaps TRBD1 (5 bases). The CDR3 runs 14 residues. Trimming removed 0 bases at V and 8 bases at J, with 13 bases between. The germline gives CDR1 MNHEY, CDR2 SVGAGI. The DNA of the CDR3 is TGTGCCAGCAGTTACTCCCCCGACAGTTCCGGCTACACCTTC. Protein sequence: CASSYSPDSSGYTF.

The genes are TRBV19 and TRBJ1-5, with a weak D call TRBD1 (6 bases). CDR3 length: 13 residues. The V gene's germline CDR1 is LNHDA and CDR2 SQIVND (reference sequence). V lost 3 bases and J lost 7, with 10 bases in between. CDR3 nucleotide sequence: TGTGCCAGTAGTATTCTCAGGGGCCAGCCCCAGCATTTT. This sequence encodes CASSILRGQPQHF.

The gene calls are TRBV5-4 and TRBJ2-3; 7 bases map to TRBD2. This CDR3 is built from 15 residues. The V segment lost 0 bases and the J segment 6 bases; nucleotides outside the gene matches: 7. CDR1 SGHNT and CDR2 YYREEE come from the germline V gene (reference sequence). The CDR3 DNA reads TGTGCCAGCAGCTTGGCCGGCGGGAGAGTGGATACGCAGTATTTT. It encodes CASSLAGGRVDTQYF.

This clone turned up a few times. V and J are TRBV4-1 and TRBJ2-1, with 10 bases that match TRBD2. Germline CDR1 and CDR2: MGHRA and YSYEKL. The junction had 9 bases not matched to a gene; V was cut back by 4 bases and J by 6 bases. The CDR3 is 16 residues long. The CDR3 nucleotides read TGCGCCAGCAGCCGCTCCGCTAGCGGGAGAATCAATGAGCAGTTCTTC. Its protein is CASSRSASGRINEQFF.

This CDR3 is CAISESDSLNTEAFF. CDR3 DNA: TGTGCCATCAGTGAGTCGGACAGTTTGAACACTGAAGCTTTCTTT. The V and J genes are TRBV10-3 and TRBJ1-1; D perhaps matches TRBD1 (6 bases). Germline assignment: CDR1 ENHRY and CDR2 SYGVKD. V lost 0 bases to trimming and J lost 0 bases, with 8 bases between them. CDR3 length equals 15 residues.

The chain carries TRBV5-1 and TRBJ1-2; maybe TRBD1 (6 bases). Germline loops: CDR1 SGHRS, CDR2 YFSETQ. Trimming cost V 0 bases and J 3 bases, with 15 bases left between them. This CDR3 comprises 16 residues. CDR3 sequence (DNA): TGCGCCAGCAGCTTGGATGGCAGGGGATTGGACTATGGCTACACCTTC. Translating it yields CASSLDGRGLDYGYTF.

The chain recombines TRBV9 with TRBJ2-3; 8 bases line up with TRBD2. The trim removed 2 bases at V and 0 bases at J, leaving 2 bases unmatched. This CDR3 is built from 15 residues. From germline, CDR1 is SGDLS and CDR2 YYNGEE. CDR3 residues: CASSVSGVSTDTQYF. The CDR3 DNA reads as TGTGCCAGCAGCGTTAGCGGGGTTAGCACAGATACGCAGTATTTT.

V and J are TRBV18 and TRBJ1-1; D call uncertain. The CDR3 consists of 16 residues. V was clipped by 0 bases and J by 1 base, with 12 bases between them. Per the germline V gene, CDR1 is KGHSH and CDR2 is LQKENI. CDR3 protein: CASSPPLAGSNTEAFF. CDR3 nucleotide sequence: TGTGCCAGCTCACCACCTTTGGCGGGTTCGAACACTGAAGCTTTCTTT.

The V gene is TRBV6-5, the J gene TRBJ2-7; 8 nucleotides match TRBD1. The CDR3 length is 14 residues. Germline V gene data show CDR1 as MNHEY and CDR2 as SVGAGI. V trimming: 5 bases; J trimming: 4 bases; junction bases outside the gene matches: 7. CDR3 coding DNA: TGTGCCAGCAGTAGAGACAGGGGTTTATACGAGCAGTACTTC. It translates to CASSRDRGLYEQYF.

V and J are TRBV6-5 and TRBJ1-1, with 7 bases fitting TRBD1. The V segment lost 8 bases and the J segment 1 base; nucleotides outside the gene matches: 7. The CDR3 consists of 14 residues. Germline V CDR1 and CDR2: MNHEY, SVGAGI. The CDR3 region is CASGPRTGNTEAFF. The CDR3 bases are TGTGCCAGCGGGCCCCGGACAGGGAACACTGAAGCTTTCTTT.

The chain joins TRBV6-5 to TRBJ1-1, with a weak D call TRBD1 (6 bases). The CDR3 runs to 15 residues. CDR1 is MNHEY and CDR2 is SVGAGI in the germline V gene. The V gene lost 9 bases and the J gene lost 1 base, with 18 bases spanning the gap. In DNA form, the CDR3 reads TGTGCCAGTTCGAGGCGGGGGGCCCCGAACACTGAAGCTTTCTTT. Residues: CASSRRGAPNTEAFF.

Only a few counts were recorded for this clone. J is TRBJ2-2 and V is TRBV7-2, with D maybe TRBD2 (5 bases). The ends were cut back, 5 bases at V and 3 bases at J, with 16 bases in the middle. Germline lookup yields CDR1 SGHTA and CDR2 FQGNSA. The CDR3 spans 16 residues. The CDR3 sequence: CASSPHGWRDTGELFF. CDR3 DNA: TGTGCCAGCAGCCCCCACGGCTGGCGGGACACCGGGGAGCTGTTTTTT.

The chain is built from TRBV13 and TRBJ1-2; unclear D gene. V was trimmed by 5 bases and J by 4 bases, leaving 17 bases between them. Germline V gives CDR1 PRHDT, CDR2 FYEKMQ (reference sequence). This CDR3 spans 15 amino acids. DNA for the CDR3: TGTGCCAGCAGCGAGATGGGAGAGGTGGGCTATGGCTACACCTTC. It codes for CASSEMGEVGYGYTF.

This chain connects TRBV6-5 to TRBJ2-6; possibly TRBD1 for D (5 bases). Trimming stripped 6 bases from V and 2 bases from J, with 8 bases between. CDR1 MNHEY and CDR2 SVGAGI come from the germline V gene. The CDR3 extends over 14 amino acids. This CDR3 is CASRKGTGANVLTF. The CDR3 DNA sequence: TGTGCCAGCAGGAAGGGGACTGGGGCCAACGTCCTGACTTTC.